These 14 T cell receptor beta chains were all obtained from the same sample, sequenced in a study of blood T cell repertoires in COVID-19. Some clones are missing from TCRdb's copy, which holds only in-frame ones; the method was immunoSEQ multiplex PCR. This table holds approximately 110,000 clones, 80% to 90% found once. Material for sequencing was peripheral blood. The receptors come from a woman aged 80 or over with acute or convalescent COVID-19.

V usage is TRBV6-5 and J usage is TRBJ1-1, with a tentative D call TRBD1 (6 bases). Germline V gene data show CDR1 as MNHEY and CDR2 as SVGAGI. The length of the CDR3 is 13 residues. Trimming removed 0 bases at V and 7 bases at J, with 9 bases between. DNA for the CDR3: TGTGCCAGCAGTTACTCGTCAGGGGATGAAGCTTTCTTT. It codes for CASSYSSGDEAFF.

V gene TRBV6-2 or TRBV6-3 combines with J gene TRBJ1-1; 10 positions match TRBD1. CDR3 size: 17 residues. CDR1 and CDR2 from the germline V gene are MNHEY and SVGEGT. V was clipped by 0 bases and J by 4 bases; unmatched bases: 8. The CDR3, as DNA: TGTGCCAGCAGTTACTCTTTTTGGACAGGGGGAAGCACTGAAGCTTTCTTT. Its protein product is CASSYSFWTGGSTEAFF.

The chain carries TRBV7-9 and TRBJ1-3; D uncertain. Trimming removed 5 bases from V and 4 bases from J, with 9 bases in between. Germline values: CDR1 SEHNR, CDR2 FQNEAQ (reference sequence). This CDR3 is 13 amino acids long. DNA of the CDR3: TGTGCCAGCAGCCCAGACAACGGAAACACCATATATTTT. Its translation: CASSPDNGNTIYF.

This clone occurred once. The J gene is TRBJ2-1, the V gene TRBV24-1; TRBD1 is a possible D gene (6 bases). The V and J ends lost 4 bases and 4 bases respectively, with 22 bases between them. In germline, CDR1 is KGHDR, CDR2 SFDVKD. The CDR3 is 18 amino acids. The CDR3 protein is CATSDRRPDSMVYNEQFF. The CDR3 coding sequence is TGTGCCACCAGTGACCGACGGCCGGACAGTATGGTATACAATGAGCAGTTCTTC.

The V gene is TRBV12-3 or TRBV12-4, the J gene TRBJ2-2, with D maybe TRBD1 (5 bases). V gave up 6 bases and J gave up 2 bases, with 7 bases separating them. This CDR3 comprises 13 residues. CDR3 coding DNA: TGTGCCAGCAGCGACAGCAACACCGGGGAGCTGTTTTTT. It codes for CASSDSNTGELFF.

V usage is TRBV5-5 and J usage is TRBJ1-5; D gene unclear. Looked up from germline, CDR1 is SGHKS and CDR2 is YYEKEE (reference sequence). The CDR3 has 15 amino acids. V lost 5 bases and J 0 bases, leaving 12 bases between the germline ends. The CDR3 loop reads CASSSSGISNQPQHF. CDR3 coding DNA: TGTGCCAGCAGTTCCTCAGGCATTAGCAATCAGCCCCAGCATTTT.

The chain employs TRBV7-6 and TRBJ1-1; D is possibly TRBD1 (6 bases). V dropped 5 bases and J dropped 2 bases, with 9 bases sitting between them. Germline V gene lookup returns CDR1 SGHVS and CDR2 FNYEAQ. There are 13 residues in the CDR3. CDR3 nucleotides: TGTGCCAGCAGCCGGGACACTAACACTGAAGCTTTCTTT. Residues: CASSRDTNTEAFF.

This clone was observed once. The rearrangement links TRBV6-6 to TRBJ2-2; maybe TRBD1 (6 bases). V lost 2 bases and J lost 5, with 12 bases in between. This CDR3 is built from 15 residues. In germline, CDR1 is MNHNY, CDR2 SVGAGI (reference sequence). This CDR3 is CASSYTGSWTGELFF. CDR3 DNA sequence: TGTGCCAGCAGTTACACAGGGAGTTGGACCGGGGAGCTGTTTTTT.

This clone was observed a single time. The rearrangement links TRBV27 to TRBJ1-5; D is uncertain. Trimming shortened V by 5 bases and J by 0 bases, and 8 bases separated the two germline ends. The CDR3 covers 14 residues. Looked up from germline, CDR1 is MNHEY and CDR2 is SMNVEV (reference sequence). The CDR3 nucleotides are TGTGCCAGCAGTATGGGCTATAGCAATCAGCCCCAGCATTTT. Protein sequence: CASSMGYSNQPQHF.

This rearrangement joins TRBV5-1 to TRBJ2-7, with D perhaps matching TRBD1 (6 bases). The CDR3 runs to 13 residues. Trimming left V 4 bases short and J 3 bases short, with 11 bases between. The V gene's germline CDR1 is SGHRS and CDR2 YFSETQ. CDR3 sequence reads: CASSPGTNYEQYF. CDR3 bases: TGCGCCAGCAGCCCCGGGACAAACTACGAGCAGTACTTC.

The chain has TRBV7-2 and TRBJ2-1; D ambiguous. The V end lost 3 bases, the J end lost 10 bases, and 13 bases lay between the germline ends. The V gene's germline CDR1 is SGHTA and CDR2 FQGNSA. This CDR3 comprises 13 residues. The CDR3 DNA is TGTGCCAGCAGCTTTCTTGGTCCTCGGGAGCAGTTCTTC. Its translation is CASSFLGPREQFF.

This chain's CDR3 is CASRGGGRNQPQHF. For the CDR3, the DNA is TGTGCCAGCAGGGGAGGGGGACGCAATCAGCCCCAGCATTTT. V is TRBV28 and J is TRBJ1-5; a weak D match, TRBD1 (6 bases). CDR1 is MDHEN and CDR2 is SYDVKM in the germline V gene. This CDR3 has 14 amino acids. V gave up 6 bases and J gave up 2 bases, with 11 bases separating them.

The chain has TRBV7-6 and TRBJ2-7; 8 bases align to TRBD2. After removal of 1 base from V and 2 bases from J, the junction contained 10 bases not matched to a gene. The CDR3 has 17 amino acids. CDR1 and CDR2 (germline): SGHVS, FNYEAQ. Written as DNA, the CDR3 is TGTGCCAGCAGCTTAGTGTCCGGGTTAGCGGGGACCTACGAGCAGTACTTC. This codes for CASSLVSGLAGTYEQYF.

V is TRBV5-1 and J is TRBJ2-7; the match to TRBD1 covers 7 bases. Germline-derived CDR1 and CDR2 are SGHRS and YFSETQ. V lost 0 bases and J lost 5; bases outside the gene matches: 5. This CDR3 comprises 14 residues. The CDR3 sequence is CASSLEGALDEQYF. The CDR3 DNA sequence: TGCGCCAGCAGCTTGGAGGGGGCGTTAGACGAGCAGTACTTC.